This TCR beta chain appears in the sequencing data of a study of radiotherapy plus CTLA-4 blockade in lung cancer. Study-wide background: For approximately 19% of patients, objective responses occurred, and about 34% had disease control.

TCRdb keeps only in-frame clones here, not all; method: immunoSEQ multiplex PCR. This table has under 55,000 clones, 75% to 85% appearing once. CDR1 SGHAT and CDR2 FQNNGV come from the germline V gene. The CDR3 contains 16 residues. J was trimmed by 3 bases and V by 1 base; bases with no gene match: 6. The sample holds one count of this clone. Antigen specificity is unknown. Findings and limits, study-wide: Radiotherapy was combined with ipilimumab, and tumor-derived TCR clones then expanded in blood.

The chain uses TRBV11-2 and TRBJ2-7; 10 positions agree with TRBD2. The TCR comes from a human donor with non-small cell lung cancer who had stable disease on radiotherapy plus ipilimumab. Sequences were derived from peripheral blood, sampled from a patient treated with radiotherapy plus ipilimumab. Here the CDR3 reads CASSLVAVAGGYEQYF. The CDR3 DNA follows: TGTGCCAGCAGCTTAGTTGCCGTAGCGGGGGGCTACGAGCAGTACTTC.